This TCR beta chain was sequenced in a study of T cells in Graves' hyperthyroidism and ophthalmopathy. RNA transcripts provided the source from which TCR beta CDR3 regions were amplified. The HTBI set primed first-round TCR CDR3 RT-PCR. TCRdb processed the multiplex PCR reads anew with MiXCR; each CDR3 protein has one entry. The sample carries about 540,000 distinct CDR3 sequences, 46% recorded once. Germline V gene lookup returns CDR1 SEHNR and CDR2 FQNEAQ (reference sequence). CDR3 length: 15 amino acids. The J segment lost 2 bases and the V segment lost 3 bases, leaving 4 bases of the junction unmatched. This clonotype appeared once.

This receptor was obtained from a woman between 18 and 29 years old with Graves' hyperthyroidism. The sequenced sample consisted of peripheral blood or thyroid tissue (not recorded which). V and J are TRBV7-9 and TRBJ1-1; 9 nucleotides align to TRBD1. The CDR3 DNA reads as TGTGCCAGCAGCTTCGACAGGGGGATAAACACTGAAGCTTTCTTT. Encoded protein: CASSFDRGINTEAFF.